This T cell receptor beta chain appears in the sequencing data of a study of cytomegalovirus exposure and HLA in healthy donors. As to this clone: Antigen: not known.

Primers for the PCR totalled 60 Vbeta and 13 Jbeta. Sequencing was performed with immunoSEQ multiplex PCR; in TCRdb, only in-frame clones are kept and a portion is missing. The sample lists approximately 120,000 clones; around four fifths were seen once. Points from the study as a whole: The productive fraction for most TCR beta V segments was about 87% or about 30% in an earlier analysis.

Whereas donors were nominally healthy upon sampling, unrecorded immune exposures were probable. Germline V CDR1 and CDR2: MNHNS, SASEGT. CDR3 size: 12 residues. V dropped 10 bases and J dropped 3 bases, with 13 bases sitting between them. The sequencing sample was made of PBMCs. This sequence originates from a woman aged 45-60 years in good health and CMV-seropositive. The rearrangement links TRBV6-1 to TRBJ2-7; possibly TRBD2 for D (7 bases). The CDR3 reads CATRGASYEQYF. CDR3 coding DNA: TGTGCCACCCGGGGGGCAAGCTACGAGCAGTACTTC.